The next 18 T cell receptor beta chains were all read from a single sample in a study of long-term antiretroviral therapy in people with HIV. A v3.0 immunoSEQ assay was performed at survey level. The repertoire was sequenced with immunoSEQ multiplex PCR; TCRdb's copy has only in-frame clones and lacks some. The sample carries 40,000 or so clones, around 83% recorded once. The sequencing here drew on unsorted PBMCs, taken 1 year after starting antiretroviral therapy. These receptors originate from a man aged 18 to 30 with HIV.

A note on this clone: An end of the junction differs from the germline gene, which may be a read error. The rearrangement links TRBV19 to TRBJ2-2; D gene uncertain. Germline V gene data show CDR1 as LNHDA and CDR2 as SQIVND (reference sequence). This CDR3 is built from 13 residues. CDR3 coding DNA: TGTGCCAGTAGTATAGGAAACAGCGGGGAGCTGTTTTTT. Residues: CASSIGNSGELFF. Filled out from reference TRBV19 and TRBJ2-2, the complete variable domain reads DGGITQSPKYLFRKEGQNVTLSCEQNLNHDAMYWYRQDPGQGLRLIYYSQIVNDFQKGDIAEGYSVSREKKESFPLTVTSAQKNPTAFYLCASSIGNSGELFFGEGSRLTVL.

The chain employs TRBV7-9 and TRBJ2-5; D not resolved. The CDR3 spans 13 residues. The germline V and J ends were trimmed by 5 bases and 4 bases, with 11 bases remaining between them. Germline V gives CDR1 SEHNR, CDR2 FQNEAQ (reference sequence). In nucleotides, the CDR3 is TGTGCCAGCAGCCCTTTGTCCCCAGAGACCCAGTACTTC. It is translated as CASSPLSPETQYF.

The chain has TRBV2 and TRBJ2-2; possibly TRBD2 for D (6 bases). Trimming took off 6 bases at V and 0 bases at J, with 14 bases between the two ends. CDR3 length: 16 residues. CDR1 is SNHLY, CDR2 FYNNEI, per germline. The CDR3 region has the DNA TGTGCCAGCAGCGACGTGGGAGGAGCGAACACCGGGGAGCTGTTTTTT. This translates into CASSDVGGANTGELFF. Full variable domain (outside the CDR3, taken from reference TRBV2 and TRBJ2-2): EPEVTQTPSHQVTQMGQEVILRCVPISNHLYFYWYRQILGQKVEFLVSFYNNEISEKSEIFDDQFSVERPDGSNFTLKIRSTKLEDSAMYFCASSDVGGANTGELFFGEGSRLTVL.

The chain recombines TRBV5-1 with TRBJ2-7; D assignment may be TRBD1 or TRBD2 (5 bases each). V lost 5 bases and J lost 2, with 11 bases in between. The length of the CDR3 is 13 residues. Germline CDR1 SGHRS, CDR2 YFSETQ. CDR3 in amino acids: CASREGTAYEQYF. In DNA form, the CDR3 reads TGCGCCAGCAGGGAAGGGACCGCCTACGAGCAGTACTTC.

This clone was recorded only once. As DNA, the CDR3 is TGTGCCAGCAGCTCCTTCTTAGGGGTCGGCTACACCTTC. It codes for CASSSFLGVGYTF. The genes are TRBV7-2 and TRBJ1-2, with TRBD1 as a possible D gene (5 bases). This CDR3 region has 13 residues. The V and J ends lost 4 bases and 8 bases respectively, with 14 bases between them. The germline gives CDR1 SGHTA, CDR2 FQGNSA.

The chain links TRBV7-9 to TRBJ1-1; no reliable D call. Germline loops: CDR1 SEHNR, CDR2 FQNEAQ (reference sequence). The CDR3 contains 14 residues. Trimming stripped 5 bases from V and 5 bases from J, with 15 bases between. The CDR3 DNA is TGTGCCAGCAGCCCCCCCGTAAGTTTAACTGAAGCTTTCTTT. Translation gives CASSPPVSLTEAFF.

This clone was counted between two and nine times. The chain joins TRBV21-1 to TRBJ2-3; TRBD1, as called in the table, went unchecked against the DNA. TRBV21-1 is tagged as a pseudogene. The CDR3 has 14 amino acids. CDR3 coding DNA: TGTGCCAGCAGCATCGGACAGGGTCGAGATACGCAGTATTTT. The encoded protein is CASSIGQGRDTQYF.

The count of this clone is one. This chain connects TRBV6-5 to TRBJ1-1, with 7 bases aligning to TRBD1. The ends lost 6 bases at V and 1 base at J; junction bases unmatched: 5. There are 14 residues in the CDR3. Germline loops: CDR1 MNHEY, CDR2 SVGAGI. CDR3 nucleotides: TGTGCCAGCAGATTTAACAGGGGGAACACTGAAGCTTTCTTT. Translation gives CASRFNRGNTEAFF.

V is TRBV7-8 and J is TRBJ2-5; 13 nucleotides align to TRBD2. Germline values: CDR1 SGHVS, CDR2 FQNEAQ. V was clipped by 5 bases and J by 1 base; unmatched bases: 7. This CDR3 has 17 amino acids. CDR3 protein: CASSLPGLAGRQETQYF. CDR3 bases: TGTGCCAGCAGCCTCCCGGGACTAGCGGGGCGCCAAGAGACCCAGTACTTC.

A single count supports this clone. This chain joins TRBV13 and TRBJ2-7, with D possibly TRBD2 on 5 matching bases. In germline, CDR1 is PRHDT, CDR2 FYEKMQ (reference sequence). The CDR3 spans 14 residues. V gave up 4 bases and J gave up 6 bases, with 16 bases separating them. The CDR3 region is CASSYPDARAEQYF. CDR3 DNA: TGTGCCAGCAGCTACCCGGACGCGAGGGCCGAGCAGTACTTC. Full variable domain (rest looked up from reference TRBV13 and TRBJ2-7): AAGVIQSPRHLIKEKRETATLKCYPIPRHDTVYWYQQGPGQDPQFLISFYEKMQSDKGSIPDRFSAQQFSDYHSELNMSSLELGDSALYFCASSYPDARAEQYFGPGTRLTVT.

The rearrangement links TRBV7-8 to TRBJ2-3; 8 bases agree with TRBD2. Looked up from germline, CDR1 is SGHVS and CDR2 is FQNEAQ. J was trimmed by 3 bases and V by 6 bases; bases with no gene match: 11. The CDR3 totals 16 residues. The CDR3 coding sequence is TGTGCCAGCAGGGGGCGGGGGGACGAGGGGACAGATACGCAGTATTTT. Translated, it gives CASRGRGDEGTDTQYF.

The rearrangement uses TRBV27 and TRBJ1-2, with TRBD1 matching 12 bases. After removal of 5 bases from V and 4 bases from J, the junction contained 11 bases not matched to a gene. This CDR3 comprises 17 residues. In germline, CDR1 is MNHEY, CDR2 SMNVEV (reference sequence). CDR3 protein: CASSPTPGQGAVYGYTF. As DNA, the CDR3 is TGTGCCAGCAGTCCTACCCCGGGACAGGGGGCCGTCTATGGCTACACCTTC.

This sequence joins TRBV6-6 and TRBJ1-2, with 7 bases that match TRBD1. CDR1 is MNHNY and CDR2 is SVGAGI in the germline V gene (reference sequence). CDR3 length equals 15 residues. Trimming took 0 bases from V and 8 from J; bases not matched to a gene: 9. This CDR3 is CASSYSRGGRKGYTF. The CDR3 coding sequence is TGTGCCAGCAGTTACTCGAGAGGGGGCCGAAAAGGCTACACCTTC.

On this clone itself: Additional DNA sequences in this sample encode the identical CDR3. The V and J genes are TRBV5-5 and TRBJ2-7; 9 positions match TRBD1. V dropped 4 bases and J dropped 3; count of bases not matched to a gene: 5. Germline loops: CDR1 SGHKS, CDR2 YYEKEE (reference sequence). The CDR3 is 14 amino acids. CDR3 nucleotide sequence: TGTGCCAGCAGCCCCGGGACAGGGAGCTACGAGCAGTACTTC. It codes for CASSPGTGSYEQYF.

The chain uses TRBV19 and TRBJ2-7, with D unclear. The length of the CDR3 is 12 residues. Germline lookup yields CDR1 LNHDA and CDR2 SQIVND (reference sequence). Trimming pared 3 bases from V and 6 bases from J, leaving 9 bases between. This CDR3 reads CASSITVSEQYF. As DNA, the CDR3 is TGTGCCAGTAGTATTACAGTTAGCGAGCAGTACTTC.

The J gene is TRBJ1-2, the V gene TRBV11-2; 8 nucleotides agree with TRBD1. Trimming at V came to 3 bases and at J to 0 bases, leaving 6 bases not matched to a gene. Germline V CDR1 and CDR2: SGHAT, FQNNGV. The CDR3 consists of 16 residues. This chain's CDR3 is CASSFRTGRANYGYTF. DNA for the CDR3: TGTGCCAGCAGCTTCAGGACAGGGAGAGCTAACTATGGCTACACCTTC.

This clone was seen just once. The V call is TRBV5-8, the J call TRBJ2-1; the D is unclear. The V gene lost 0 bases and the J gene lost 9 bases, with 13 bases spanning the gap. Germline CDR1 and CDR2: SGHTS and YDEGEE. This CDR3 is built from 14 residues. The CDR3 sequence: CASSLANLIPEQFF. In DNA form, the CDR3 reads TGTGCCAGCAGCTTGGCCAACCTCATCCCTGAGCAGTTCTTC.

The chain links TRBV27 to TRBJ2-7; 12 bases align to TRBD2. J lost 7 bases, V lost 0 bases, and 4 bases had no gene match. Per germline, CDR1 MNHEY and CDR2 SMNVEV (reference sequence). The CDR3 has 15 residues. CDR3 residues: CASSLSGLAGTEQYF. For the CDR3, the DNA is TGTGCCAGCAGTTTATCTGGACTAGCGGGAACAGAGCAGTACTTC.